Sequencing of this TCR beta chain was carried out in a study of CD8 T cells in ankylosing spondylitis (dated by TCRdb to about 2017). With respect to the entire study: The study set out to find disease-linked TCR variants by profiling T cell receptor beta repertoires in ankylosing spondylitis patients and healthy donors. The full study cohort comprised approximately 23 ankylosing spondylitis patients and over a hundred healthy donors. Samples of peripheral blood were taken, and for ankylosing spondylitis patients, synovial fluid was collected as well. Paper-wide results and their limitations: A CD8+ phenotype was shown by the disease-linked clones, which were found at relatively low frequencies in peripheral blood. Some motif variants were previously reported in synovial fluid and blood of reactive arthritis patients, suggesting common disease-initiation mechanisms. A TCR beta motif made up of about eight highly homologous amino acid variants appeared to be characteristic of blood from ankylosing spondylitis patients. Significant enrichment of the disease-linked clones was reported in matched synovial fluid samples from ankylosing spondylitis patients.

As to this clonotype: Its antigen is unknown. Per-nucleotide qualities are absent, and no much larger clonotype sits a single base away.

Reading the germline V gene (reference sequence) gives CDR1 DFQATT and CDR2 SNEGSKA. At the junction V is shortened by 4 bases and J by 0 bases, with 9 bases in between. The CDR3 goes from the cysteine to the phenylalanine over 13 residues. Of all the DNA, just the CDR3 is kept, 39 bases in frame from base 1. Sequencing relied on an Illumina HiSeq 2500. TCR beta libraries were prepared by quantitative 5'-RACE with molecular barcodes. On the study's bioinformatics: A new computational method, built on a probabilistic model of VDJ rearrangement, was used to identify disease-linked TCR variants. Starting from the raw public reads, TCRdb applied fastp trimming at Q25, assembled clones with MiXCR and retained in-frame beta chains. Entries are consolidated by CDR3 protein sequence, retaining the most common genes and DNA. TCRdb's processing, not the authors' own work, is the source of the V and J calls. The sample contains some 840,000 distinct CDR3 sequences, approximately 12% of them found a single time. The biggest ten clones account for 0.51% of the sample.

The V and J genes are TRBV20-1 and TRBJ1-2, with TRBD1 perhaps the D gene, on 5 matching bases. This clonotype originated in a male donor with ankylosing spondylitis. The sample was blood, either unsorted or a sorted T cell fraction (not recorded which). At the DNA level, the sequence is TGCAGTGCTACGGGGACCCCTAACTATGGCTACACCTTC. It translates as CSATGTPNYGYTF.